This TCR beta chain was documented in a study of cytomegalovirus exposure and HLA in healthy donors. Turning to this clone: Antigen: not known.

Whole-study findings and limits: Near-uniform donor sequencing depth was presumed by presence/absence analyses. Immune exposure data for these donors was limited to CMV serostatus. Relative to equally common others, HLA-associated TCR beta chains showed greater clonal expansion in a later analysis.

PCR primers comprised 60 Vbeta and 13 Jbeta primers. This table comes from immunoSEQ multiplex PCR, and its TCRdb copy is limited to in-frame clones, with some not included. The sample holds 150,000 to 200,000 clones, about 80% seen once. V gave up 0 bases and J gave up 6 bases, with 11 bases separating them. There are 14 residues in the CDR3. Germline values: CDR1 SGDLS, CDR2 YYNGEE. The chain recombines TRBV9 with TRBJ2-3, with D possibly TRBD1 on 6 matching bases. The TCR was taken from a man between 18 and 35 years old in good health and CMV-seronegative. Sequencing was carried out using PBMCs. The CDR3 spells CASSVVGTWDTQYF. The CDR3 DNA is TGTGCCAGCAGCGTAGTGGGGACATGGGATACGCAGTATTTT.